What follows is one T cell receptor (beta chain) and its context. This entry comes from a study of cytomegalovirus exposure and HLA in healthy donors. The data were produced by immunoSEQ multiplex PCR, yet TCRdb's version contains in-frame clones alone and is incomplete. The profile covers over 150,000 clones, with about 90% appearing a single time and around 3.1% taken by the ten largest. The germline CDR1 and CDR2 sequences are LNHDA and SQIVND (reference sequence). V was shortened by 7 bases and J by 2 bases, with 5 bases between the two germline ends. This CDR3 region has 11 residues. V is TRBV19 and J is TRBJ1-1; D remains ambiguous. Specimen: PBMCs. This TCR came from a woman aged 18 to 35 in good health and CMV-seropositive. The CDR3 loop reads CASTINTEAFF. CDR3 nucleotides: TGTGCCAGTACAATTAACACTGAAGCTTTCTTT.